Given below is one TCR beta chain in context. As yet, its antigen is unknown. Germline lookup yields CDR1 SNHLY and CDR2 FYNNEI. V lost 7 bases and J lost 3, with 16 bases in between. This CDR3 has 15 amino acids. These data are taken from a study of OX40 agonist ivuxolimab in advanced cancers. Study findings and constraints: Low normalized T-cell clonal expansion was additionally recorded for some nonresponders.

Produced via immunoSEQ multiplex PCR; TCRdb's table is partial and in-frame only. The sample holds about 98,000 clones, around nine tenths seen once. The origin of this receptor is an adult with an advanced solid tumor such as melanoma, head and neck, liver or kidney cancer. Sequencing used CD4+ or CD8+ T cells sorted from blood, obtained in a trial of the OX40 agonist ivuxolimab. V and J are TRBV2 and TRBJ1-3; D call uncertain. CDR3 DNA: TGTGCCAGCACTAGAAGCGTCCTCGGTGGAAACACCATATATTTT. Protein product: CASTRSVLGGNTIYF.